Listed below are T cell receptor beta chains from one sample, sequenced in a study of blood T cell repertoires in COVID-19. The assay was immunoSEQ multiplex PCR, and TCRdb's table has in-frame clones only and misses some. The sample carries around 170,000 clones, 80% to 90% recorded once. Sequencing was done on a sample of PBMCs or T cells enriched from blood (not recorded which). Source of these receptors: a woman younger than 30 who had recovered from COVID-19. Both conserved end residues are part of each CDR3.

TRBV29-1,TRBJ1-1,CSVQGQEPSTEAFF
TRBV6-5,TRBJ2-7,CASTRAGASYEQYF
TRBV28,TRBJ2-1,CASSLPGGVSNEQFF
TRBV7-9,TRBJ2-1,CASSLVVGLPNNEQFF
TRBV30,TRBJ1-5,CAYDFTGGAGQPQHF
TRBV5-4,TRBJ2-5,CASSLVAQETQYF
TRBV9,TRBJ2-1,CASSVASGSKHEQFF
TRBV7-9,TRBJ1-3,CASRPRVRDRDDTIYF
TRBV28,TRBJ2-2,CASSLGSGRYTGELFF
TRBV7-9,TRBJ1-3,CAGQGPHGNTIYF
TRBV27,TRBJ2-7,CASSDRATYEQYF
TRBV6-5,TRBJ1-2,CASSYVAGGYGYTF
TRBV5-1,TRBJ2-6,CASSLVRESGANVLTF
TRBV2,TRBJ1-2,CASSGLSYGYTF
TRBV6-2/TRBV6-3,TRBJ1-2,CASSKQGYFYGYTF
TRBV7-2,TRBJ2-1,CASSSQGGAYNEQFF
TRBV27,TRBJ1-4,CASRGGLYNEKLFF
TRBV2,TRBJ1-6,CASRDSGFSPLHF
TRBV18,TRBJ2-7,CASSSFTSGGTPYEQYF
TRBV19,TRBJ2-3,CASSTSGLHTDTQYF
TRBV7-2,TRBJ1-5,CASSYQGGNQPQHF
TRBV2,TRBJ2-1,CASSEEGTSYNEQFF
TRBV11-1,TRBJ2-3,CASSPRKAGGEDTQYF
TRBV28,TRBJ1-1,CASRGTGVPNTEAFF
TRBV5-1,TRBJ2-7,CASSSWADEQYF
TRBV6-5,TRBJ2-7,CASRPLDRGSYEQYF
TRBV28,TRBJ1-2,CASTHSTGSGYGYTF
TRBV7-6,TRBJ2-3,CASSRGLGGRDTQYF
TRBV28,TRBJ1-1,CASSYRGNTEAFF
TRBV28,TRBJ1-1,CASSSRDNTPQMNTEAFF
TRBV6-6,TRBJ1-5,CASSRTGFGDQPQHF
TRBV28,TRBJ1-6,CASSSSTGTWSPLHF
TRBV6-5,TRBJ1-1,CASSYSKAANTEAFF
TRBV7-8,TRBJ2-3,CASSFPTGGLDTQYF
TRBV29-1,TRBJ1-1,CSVLDSSDTEAFF
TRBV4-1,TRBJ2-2,CASSEVLSLAGVHTGELFF
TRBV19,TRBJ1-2,CASRAPGDYGYTF
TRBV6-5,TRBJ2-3,CASRWGADTQYF
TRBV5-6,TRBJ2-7,CASSVTVFEQYF
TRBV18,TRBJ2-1,CASSRTRDSNEQFF
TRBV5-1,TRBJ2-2,CASSSGTGYTGELFF
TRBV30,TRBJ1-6,CAWSASPGNSPLHF
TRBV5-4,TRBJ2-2,CASSVPGQGTGELFF
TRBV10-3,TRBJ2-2,CAIGPGTGNTGELFF
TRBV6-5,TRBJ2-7,CASSSKAYEQYF
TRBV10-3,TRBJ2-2,CAIRPGLAGVNTGELFF
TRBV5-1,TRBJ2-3,CASSKRTSGDTDTQYF
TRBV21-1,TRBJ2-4,CASSNATGAYAAKNIQYF
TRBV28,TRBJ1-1,CASSLAQVSAEAFF
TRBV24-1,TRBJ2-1,CATSDRRLAGGHNEQFF
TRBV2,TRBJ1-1,CASSDPGGTGRPIMNTEAFF
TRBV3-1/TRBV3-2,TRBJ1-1,CASSPTALRTEAFF